Listed below are T cell receptor beta chains from one sample, sequenced in a study of blood T cell repertoires in COVID-19. Assay used: immunoSEQ multiplex PCR; TCRdb lists only in-frame clones, some missing. The repertoire holds 300,000 to 450,000 clones, with around 91% as singletons. Sequenced sample: PBMCs or T cells enriched from blood (not recorded which). The receptor set was obtained from a man between 18 and 29 years old who had recovered from COVID-19. Both conserved end residues are part of each CDR3. Fields, in order: V gene, clone size, J gene, D gene, CDR3 DNA, CDR3 protein. A D gene is named only where the DNA matches it firmly. Expanded clones are given a class, and other clones once, few, many or no size at all.

V gene: TRBV7-9; clone size: -; J gene: TRBJ2-1; D gene: -; CDR3 DNA: TGTGCCAGCAGCTTAGTAGAATTAGATGAGCAGTTCTTC; CDR3 protein: CASSLVELDEQFF
V gene: TRBV27; clone size: once; J gene: TRBJ2-1; D gene: TRBD2; CDR3 DNA: TGTGCCAGCAGTTTAAGTGGACTAGCAAAGTTCTTC; CDR3 protein: CASSLSGLAKFF
V gene: TRBV5-1; clone size: -; J gene: TRBJ2-7; D gene: TRBD1; CDR3 DNA: TGCGCCAGCAGCTTAGGGACAGGCAACTACGAGCAGTACTTC; CDR3 protein: CASSLGTGNYEQYF
V gene: TRBV5-8; clone size: -; J gene: TRBJ2-1; D gene: -; CDR3 DNA: TGTGCCAGCAGCGGGACACTTTACAATGAGCAGTTCTTC; CDR3 protein: CASSGTLYNEQFF
V gene: TRBV6-5; clone size: -; J gene: TRBJ2-7; D gene: -; CDR3 DNA: TGTGCCGGCGCTAGACAGATTACCTACGAGCAGTACTTC; CDR3 protein: CAGARQITYEQYF
V gene: TRBV5-1; clone size: -; J gene: TRBJ1-6; D gene: TRBD1; CDR3 DNA: TGCGCCAGCAGCTCGGGACAGAGTTTTTCACCCCTCCACTTT; CDR3 protein: CASSSGQSFSPLHF
V gene: TRBV12-3/TRBV12-4; clone size: -; J gene: TRBJ1-6; D gene: TRBD1; CDR3 DNA: TGTGCCAGCAAGGGGGCGGACAATTCACCCCTCCACTTT; CDR3 protein: CASKGADNSPLHF
V gene: TRBV7-6; clone size: -; J gene: TRBJ2-1; D gene: TRBD2; CDR3 DNA: TGTGCCAGCAGCTGGACTAGGTTAAATGAGCAGTTCTTC; CDR3 protein: CASSWTRLNEQFF
V gene: TRBV7-3; clone size: -; J gene: TRBJ2-1; D gene: TRBD2; CDR3 DNA: TGTGCCAGCAGCCTTCTAGCGGGAGGCGACAATGAGCAGTTCTTC; CDR3 protein: CASSLLAGGDNEQFF
V gene: TRBV28; clone size: -; J gene: TRBJ2-7; D gene: -; CDR3 DNA: TGTGCCAGCACCCTATTTTATGGGCGGGCCTTCTCCTACGAGCAGTACTTC; CDR3 protein: CASTLFYGRAFSYEQYF
V gene: TRBV19; clone size: -; J gene: TRBJ1-5; D gene: -; CDR3 DNA: TGTGCCAGTAGAACGACAGGTGCCAGCAATCAGCCCCAGCATTTT; CDR3 protein: CASRTTGASNQPQHF
V gene: TRBV27; clone size: once; J gene: TRBJ2-1; D gene: TRBD2; CDR3 DNA: TGTGCCAGCAGTCTAACTAGCGAAAATCGAAATGAGCAGTTCTTC; CDR3 protein: CASSLTSENRNEQFF
V gene: TRBV6-5; clone size: -; J gene: TRBJ2-2; D gene: TRBD1; CDR3 DNA: TGTGCCAGCAGAGGGACAGTGAACACCGGGGAGCTGTTTTTT; CDR3 protein: CASRGTVNTGELFF
V gene: TRBV5-4; clone size: -; J gene: TRBJ2-7; D gene: TRBD2; CDR3 DNA: TGTGCCAGCAGCTTCGGGCCCCGGAGAGCGGGGGAGCAGTACTTC; CDR3 protein: CASSFGPRRAGEQYF
V gene: TRBV7-2; clone size: -; J gene: TRBJ2-7; D gene: TRBD2; CDR3 DNA: TGTGCCAGCAGCTGGATCGTGGGACTAGCAGCCGACGAGCAGTACTTC; CDR3 protein: CASSWIVGLAADEQYF
V gene: TRBV3-1/TRBV3-2; clone size: -; J gene: TRBJ1-2; D gene: -; CDR3 DNA: TGTGCCAGCAGCCAAGCGGGGTTTGGCTACACCTTC; CDR3 protein: CASSQAGFGYTF
V gene: TRBV18; clone size: -; J gene: TRBJ2-7; D gene: TRBD1; CDR3 DNA: TGTGCCAGCTCACCTCAAGACAGGGGCTCCGAGCAGTACTTC; CDR3 protein: CASSPQDRGSEQYF
V gene: TRBV9; clone size: -; J gene: TRBJ2-3; D gene: TRBD2; CDR3 DNA: TGTGCCAGCAGCGTAGGACGGGGGGTGAGCACAGATACGCAGTATTTT; CDR3 protein: CASSVGRGVSTDTQYF
V gene: TRBV15; clone size: -; J gene: TRBJ1-2; D gene: TRBD1; CDR3 DNA: TGTGCCACCAGCAGGGGCGTCCCGACAGGGAAGGATGGCTACACCTTC; CDR3 protein: CATSRGVPTGKDGYTF
V gene: TRBV4-1; clone size: few; J gene: TRBJ2-7; D gene: TRBD2; CDR3 DNA: TGCGCCAGCAGCCAGTTCCGACTAGCGGCCAACGAGCAGTACTTC; CDR3 protein: CASSQFRLAANEQYF
V gene: TRBV19; clone size: -; J gene: TRBJ2-2; D gene: TRBD1; CDR3 DNA: TGTGCCAGTAGCCCAGGGACAGCAAAGTGGGGCCCGAGCCCCTGGGAGCTGTTTTTT; CDR3 protein: CASSPGTAKWGPSPWELFF
V gene: TRBV4-1; clone size: once; J gene: TRBJ1-1; D gene: TRBD1; CDR3 DNA: TGCGCCAGCAGCCAACCAGAGACAGGGCTGAACACTGAAGCTTTCTTT; CDR3 protein: CASSQPETGLNTEAFF
V gene: TRBV15; clone size: -; J gene: TRBJ2-5; D gene: TRBD2; CDR3 DNA: TGTGCCACCAGCAGATTGCGGGGGTCACAAGAGACCCAGTACTTC; CDR3 protein: CATSRLRGSQETQYF
V gene: TRBV7-9; clone size: -; J gene: TRBJ1-6; D gene: TRBD1; CDR3 DNA: TGTGCCAGCAGCGCCCGGACAGGGACAACCCTCCACTTT; CDR3 protein: CASSARTGTTLHF
V gene: TRBV28; clone size: -; J gene: TRBJ1-1; D gene: TRBD1; CDR3 DNA: TGTGCCAGCAGACGAATACAGGGGCAGGGAGCTTTCTTT; CDR3 protein: CASRRIQGQGAFF
V gene: TRBV19; clone size: -; J gene: TRBJ1-4; D gene: -; CDR3 DNA: TGTGCCAGTAGTATCAAAGGGGCTAATGAAAAACTGTTTTTT; CDR3 protein: CASSIKGANEKLFF
V gene: TRBV30; clone size: -; J gene: TRBJ1-1; D gene: -; CDR3 DNA: TGTGCCTGGAGTGTACGGGGTTCCACTGAAGCTTTCTTT; CDR3 protein: CAWSVRGSTEAFF
V gene: TRBV9; clone size: -; J gene: TRBJ1-3; D gene: -; CDR3 DNA: TGTGCCAGCAGCCCCAAAGGACAGCTCTATGGAAACACCATATATTTT; CDR3 protein: CASSPKGQLYGNTIYF
V gene: TRBV5-1; clone size: -; J gene: TRBJ2-2; D gene: -; CDR3 DNA: TGCGCCAGCAGCTTGGCAGGATGGATCGACGGGGAGCTGTTTTTT; CDR3 protein: CASSLAGWIDGELFF
V gene: TRBV6-2/TRBV6-3; clone size: -; J gene: TRBJ1-2; D gene: TRBD1; CDR3 DNA: TGTGCCAGCAGTTTCCAGGGGGCTGATGGCTACACCTTC; CDR3 protein: CASSFQGADGYTF
V gene: TRBV6-5; clone size: -; J gene: TRBJ2-2; D gene: TRBD2; CDR3 DNA: TGTGCCAGCAGCGATGGGACTAGAGGGACCGGGGAGCTGTTTTTT; CDR3 protein: CASSDGTRGTGELFF
V gene: TRBV12-3/TRBV12-4; clone size: -; J gene: TRBJ2-7; D gene: -; CDR3 DNA: TGTGCCAGCAGTTCCCACTACGAGCAGTACTTC; CDR3 protein: CASSSHYEQYF
V gene: TRBV7-9; clone size: -; J gene: TRBJ2-3; D gene: TRBD2; CDR3 DNA: TGTGCCAGCAGCCTAATAGGACTAGCGGGAGACACAGATACGCAGTATTTT; CDR3 protein: CASSLIGLAGDTDTQYF
V gene: TRBV29-1; clone size: -; J gene: TRBJ2-5; D gene: TRBD2; CDR3 DNA: TGCAGCGTTGCACAATCAGCGGGGGGGCCGGAGACCCAGTACTTC; CDR3 protein: CSVAQSAGGPETQYF
V gene: TRBV5-1; clone size: few; J gene: TRBJ1-2; D gene: -; CDR3 DNA: TGCGCCAGCAGCTTGGGCGGAACTAACTATGGCTACACCTTC; CDR3 protein: CASSLGGTNYGYTF
V gene: TRBV6-5; clone size: -; J gene: TRBJ1-4; D gene: -; CDR3 DNA: TGTGCCAGCAGTTACCTGAATGAAAAACTGTTTTTT; CDR3 protein: CASSYLNEKLFF
V gene: TRBV3-1/TRBV3-2; clone size: -; J gene: TRBJ1-2; D gene: -; CDR3 DNA: TGTGCCAGCGGTGGGTTAGCAGAGGCGAGGGGCTACACCTTC; CDR3 protein: CASGGLAEARGYTF
V gene: TRBV7-8; clone size: -; J gene: TRBJ2-1; D gene: TRBD2; CDR3 DNA: TGTGCCAGCAGCAGAGGACTAGCGGGAGGCTGGGAGCAGTTCTTC; CDR3 protein: CASSRGLAGGWEQFF
V gene: TRBV30; clone size: -; J gene: TRBJ2-7; D gene: TRBD2; CDR3 DNA: TGTGCCTGGAGTGTAGGAAGCGGGAAGAATAACGAGCAGTACTTC; CDR3 protein: CAWSVGSGKNNEQYF
V gene: TRBV14; clone size: -; J gene: TRBJ1-5; D gene: -; CDR3 DNA: TGTGCCAGCAGCCAAGGCCCAGGGGATCAGCCCCAGCATTTT; CDR3 protein: CASSQGPGDQPQHF
V gene: TRBV28; clone size: -; J gene: TRBJ2-3; D gene: TRBD2; CDR3 DNA: TGTGCCAGCAGTTCCGTCTCTAGCGGGGGGGGCCCTTTATTGGTTAATACGCAGTATTTT; CDR3 protein: CASSSVSSGGGPLLVNTQYF
V gene: TRBV30; clone size: -; J gene: TRBJ1-2; D gene: TRBD1; CDR3 DNA: TGTGCCTGGGGTCAGCCTCCAGGGGGATTCTATGGCTACACCTTC; CDR3 protein: CAWGQPPGGFYGYTF
V gene: TRBV28; clone size: -; J gene: TRBJ1-1; D gene: -; CDR3 DNA: TGTGGCGCGTCCAAGGGGGTTTACACTGAAGCTTTCTTT; CDR3 protein: CGASKGVYTEAFF
V gene: TRBV5-1; clone size: -; J gene: TRBJ2-7; D gene: TRBD1; CDR3 DNA: TGCGCCAGCAGCCCCCGGGACAGGGCTCTCGAGCAGTACTTC; CDR3 protein: CASSPRDRALEQYF
V gene: TRBV4-3; clone size: few; J gene: TRBJ2-7; D gene: TRBD2; CDR3 DNA: TGCGCCAGCAGCCAAGAGGCTAGCGGGACGTCCTACGAGCAGTACTTC; CDR3 protein: CASSQEASGTSYEQYF